This is a list of T cell receptor beta chains from one sample in a study of shared clonotypes between healthy human individuals. Assay: immunoSEQ multiplex PCR; the TCRdb copy retains only in-frame clones and omits some. The table has 2 million to 2.5 million clones, about 94% seen once. Source material: naive CD4+ T cells sorted from blood. The receptors stem from a man aged 18 to 35 in good health. Both conserved end residues are part of each CDR3. A D gene is named only where the DNA matches it firmly. The size field is filled for only some rows; it gives once, few, many or a size class.

d_call: TRBD2
clone_size: .
j_call: TRBJ2-7
v_call: TRBV27
cdr3_nt: TGTGCCAGCACCTACGGCGGCGGACTAGCGGGTTACGAGCAGTACTTC
cdr3_aa: CASTYGGGLAGYEQYF

d_call: .
clone_size: .
j_call: TRBJ2-3
v_call: TRBV7-6
cdr3_nt: TGTGCCAGCAGCCCCCCGCCAACCCACACAGATACGCAGTATTTT
cdr3_aa: CASSPPPTHTDTQYF

d_call: TRBD1
clone_size: .
j_call: TRBJ1-5
v_call: TRBV28
cdr3_nt: TGTGCCAGCAGTTCCCCGGGACAGGGAGATCAGCCCCAGCATTTT
cdr3_aa: CASSSPGQGDQPQHF

d_call: .
clone_size: .
j_call: TRBJ1-2
v_call: TRBV6-5
cdr3_nt: TGTGCCAGCAGTTTCATCAGGAGCTATGGCTACACCTTC
cdr3_aa: CASSFIRSYGYTF

d_call: .
clone_size: .
j_call: TRBJ2-3
v_call: TRBV7-9
cdr3_nt: TGTGCCAGCAGCTTAGCGTGGGTGATGAACGCTAGCACAGATACGCAGTATTTT
cdr3_aa: CASSLAWVMNASTDTQYF

d_call: TRBD1
clone_size: once
j_call: TRBJ1-4
v_call: TRBV10-3
cdr3_nt: TGTGCCATCAGCCGACAGGGGGCCGGTGAAAAACTGTTTTTT
cdr3_aa: CAISRQGAGEKLFF

d_call: .
clone_size: .
j_call: TRBJ1-6
v_call: TRBV28
cdr3_nt: TGTGCCAGCAACCCCAGTGGGGTGAATAATTCACCCCTCCACTTT
cdr3_aa: CASNPSGVNNSPLHF

d_call: TRBD1
clone_size: .
j_call: TRBJ1-1
v_call: TRBV29-1
cdr3_nt: TGCAGCGCCCGACAGGGAGTGAACACTGAAGCTTTCTTT
cdr3_aa: CSARQGVNTEAFF

d_call: .
clone_size: .
j_call: TRBJ1-1
v_call: TRBV6-5
cdr3_nt: TGTGCCAGCAGTACAGGTTTCTCAGGTGAAGCTTTCTTT
cdr3_aa: CASSTGFSGEAFF

d_call: TRBD2
clone_size: .
j_call: TRBJ2-5
v_call: TRBV2
cdr3_nt: TGTGCCAGCAGTGGTGGGAGCGGGGTGGAATCCCAGTACTTC
cdr3_aa: CASSGGSGVESQYF

d_call: .
clone_size: .
j_call: TRBJ2-1
v_call: TRBV5-1
cdr3_nt: TGCGCCAGCAGCTTGGAGAGGGGCGAGGAAAATGAGCAGTTCTTC
cdr3_aa: CASSLERGEENEQFF

d_call: .
clone_size: .
j_call: TRBJ2-1
v_call: TRBV30
cdr3_nt: TGTGCCTGGAGCCCCAGCAAGACAGGCTTAACCTACAATGAGCAGTTCTTC
cdr3_aa: CAWSPSKTGLTYNEQFF

d_call: .
clone_size: .
j_call: TRBJ2-1
v_call: TRBV30
cdr3_nt: TGTGCCTGGACGGAGGACATCTACAATGAGCAGTTCTTC
cdr3_aa: CAWTEDIYNEQFF

d_call: TRBD1
clone_size: once
j_call: TRBJ2-3
v_call: TRBV12-5
cdr3_nt: TGTGCTAGTGGTTTATTCGGACAGGGACAGTATTTT
cdr3_aa: CASGLFGQGQYF

d_call: TRBD1
clone_size: .
j_call: TRBJ1-4
v_call: TRBV6-1
cdr3_nt: TGTGCCAGCAGCCCGGGACAGGGAGGTGAAAAACTGTTTTTT
cdr3_aa: CASSPGQGGEKLFF

d_call: TRBD2
clone_size: .
j_call: TRBJ2-1
v_call: TRBV10-2
cdr3_nt: TGCGCCAGCAGCACCCCAAGAGGACTAGGACCTGGCCATGAGCAGTTCTTC
cdr3_aa: CASSTPRGLGPGHEQFF

d_call: .
clone_size: .
j_call: TRBJ1-1
v_call: TRBV6-5
cdr3_nt: TGTGCCAGCAGTTACCAGAAGACAGATGTTAACACTGAAGCTTTCTTT
cdr3_aa: CASSYQKTDVNTEAFF

d_call: TRBD1
clone_size: .
j_call: TRBJ1-4
v_call: TRBV6-1
cdr3_nt: TGTGCCAGCACTCGGATCGGGACAGTCCAGGAAAAACTGTTTTTT
cdr3_aa: CASTRIGTVQEKLFF

d_call: .
clone_size: .
j_call: TRBJ2-5
v_call: TRBV2
cdr3_nt: TGTGCCAGCAGCGGGGACGGACAAGAGACCCAGTACTTC
cdr3_aa: CASSGDGQETQYF

d_call: .
clone_size: .
j_call: TRBJ2-1
v_call: TRBV13
cdr3_nt: TGTGCCAGCAGCTTAGATCGGGGGGCCACCTACAATGAGCAGTTCTTC
cdr3_aa: CASSLDRGATYNEQFF

d_call: TRBD1
clone_size: .
j_call: TRBJ1-5
v_call: TRBV30
cdr3_nt: TGTGCCTGGGCCGATAGCCGGGACAGGGGGAAGGAGCCCCAGCATTTT
cdr3_aa: CAWADSRDRGKEPQHF

d_call: .
clone_size: .
j_call: TRBJ1-2
v_call: TRBV19
cdr3_nt: TGTGCCAGTAGTATAGACAGGCTCTATGGCTACACCTTC
cdr3_aa: CASSIDRLYGYTF

d_call: .
clone_size: .
j_call: TRBJ1-1
v_call: TRBV28
cdr3_nt: TGTGCCAGCAGCGCCACATGGCCTGAAGCTTTCTTT
cdr3_aa: CASSATWPEAFF

d_call: TRBD1
clone_size: .
j_call: TRBJ1-2
v_call: TRBV5-1
cdr3_nt: TGCGCCAGCAGCACGGGAGAGGGGGCCCACTATGGCTACACCTTC
cdr3_aa: CASSTGEGAHYGYTF

d_call: TRBD2
clone_size: .
j_call: TRBJ2-7
v_call: TRBV19
cdr3_nt: TGTGCCAGTATTGGACTAGCGGGTTCCTACGAGCAGTACTTC
cdr3_aa: CASIGLAGSYEQYF

d_call: .
clone_size: .
j_call: TRBJ2-2
v_call: TRBV6-6
cdr3_nt: TGTGCCAGCAGCTCCGGGGTCACCGGGGAGCTGTTTTTT
cdr3_aa: CASSSGVTGELFF

d_call: .
clone_size: once
j_call: TRBJ2-3
v_call: TRBV11-2
cdr3_nt: TGTGCCAGCAGCTTAGATCAGTGGGAAGGAGATACGCAGTATTTT
cdr3_aa: CASSLDQWEGDTQYF

d_call: TRBD1
clone_size: .
j_call: TRBJ1-5
v_call: TRBV6-6
cdr3_nt: TGTGCCAGCAGTCACCGACAGGGGGCGAGGGATCAGCCCCAGCATTTT
cdr3_aa: CASSHRQGARDQPQHF

d_call: .
clone_size: .
j_call: TRBJ2-7
v_call: TRBV12-5
cdr3_nt: TGTGCTAGTGGTACGATATACGAGCAGTACTTC
cdr3_aa: CASGTIYEQYF

d_call: TRBD2
clone_size: .
j_call: TRBJ2-7
v_call: TRBV27
cdr3_nt: TGTGCCAGCAGTACCCCTAGCGGGGGGCCCTCCTACGAGCAGTACTTC
cdr3_aa: CASSTPSGGPSYEQYF

d_call: .
clone_size: .
j_call: TRBJ1-2
v_call: TRBV5-4
cdr3_nt: TGTGCCAGCAGCCCGGGCACCGGGACGGAAGAGCAGGACACCTTC
cdr3_aa: CASSPGTGTEEQDTF

d_call: TRBD2
clone_size: .
j_call: TRBJ2-1
v_call: TRBV27
cdr3_nt: TGTGCCAGCAGTTTAGGGGGAGGGCTCTACAATGAGCAGTTCTTC
cdr3_aa: CASSLGGGLYNEQFF

d_call: .
clone_size: .
j_call: TRBJ1-3
v_call: TRBV30
cdr3_nt: TGTGCCTGGAGTGGGGGTTTTGGGTCTGGAAACACCATATATTTT
cdr3_aa: CAWSGGFGSGNTIYF

d_call: .
clone_size: .
j_call: TRBJ1-1
v_call: TRBV19
cdr3_nt: TGTGCCAGTAGTATAGCGGCACTTACAAAGGAAGCTTTCTTT
cdr3_aa: CASSIAALTKEAFF

d_call: .
clone_size: .
j_call: TRBJ1-1
v_call: TRBV30
cdr3_nt: TGTGCCTGGAATGTCAACAGGGTTCCGGAAGCTTTCTTT
cdr3_aa: CAWNVNRVPEAFF

d_call: .
clone_size: .
j_call: TRBJ1-6
v_call: TRBV21-1
cdr3_nt: TGTGCCAGCAGCAAAAGGGGACAGAAAAATTCACCCCTCCACTTT
cdr3_aa: CASSKRGQKNSPLHF

d_call: TRBD1
clone_size: .
j_call: TRBJ2-7
v_call: TRBV6-5
cdr3_nt: TGTGCCAGCAGCTCCCCGGACAGGTTCTCCTACGAGCAGTACTTC
cdr3_aa: CASSSPDRFSYEQYF

d_call: .
clone_size: .
j_call: TRBJ1-1
v_call: TRBV18
cdr3_nt: TGTGCCAGCTCACAAATACAAGACAGTAAAGCTTTCTTT
cdr3_aa: CASSQIQDSKAFF

d_call: TRBD2
clone_size: .
j_call: TRBJ2-5
v_call: TRBV10-3
cdr3_nt: TGTGCCTCAGCGGGATCGGAAGAGACCCAGTACTTC
cdr3_aa: CASAGSEETQYF

d_call: .
clone_size: few
j_call: TRBJ1-5
v_call: TRBV2
cdr3_nt: TGTGCCAGCAGCACAGGGATAGGCAATCAGCCCCAGCATTTT
cdr3_aa: CASSTGIGNQPQHF

d_call: TRBD1
clone_size: .
j_call: TRBJ1-2
v_call: TRBV18
cdr3_nt: TGTGCCAGCTCACTTACCTCGGGACAGGGGAAAGGCTACACCTTC
cdr3_aa: CASSLTSGQGKGYTF

d_call: .
clone_size: .
j_call: TRBJ1-1
v_call: TRBV6-5
cdr3_nt: TGTGCCAGCGGAAGTCTGTCCGGGAACACTGAAGCTTTCTTT
cdr3_aa: CASGSLSGNTEAFF

d_call: .
clone_size: .
j_call: TRBJ1-1
v_call: TRBV6-6
cdr3_nt: TGTGCCACTATTCCCCGATGGGCTGAAGCTTTCTTT
cdr3_aa: CATIPRWAEAFF

d_call: TRBD1
clone_size: .
j_call: TRBJ2-6
v_call: TRBV4-1
cdr3_nt: TGCGCCAGCAGCCAAGTACCTCCGGGACAGGGGCCACCTTACTCGGGGGCCAACGTCCTGACTTTC
cdr3_aa: CASSQVPPGQGPPYSGANVLTF

d_call: TRBD1
clone_size: .
j_call: TRBJ2-7
v_call: TRBV5-4
cdr3_nt: TGTGCCAGCAGCCCCCGTAGGACAGGGGGGAACTACGAGCAGTACTTC
cdr3_aa: CASSPRRTGGNYEQYF

d_call: .
clone_size: few
j_call: TRBJ1-2
v_call: TRBV2
cdr3_nt: TGTGCCAGCAGTGAAGCGCTTCGGGCAGTCTATGGCTACACCTTC
cdr3_aa: CASSEALRAVYGYTF

d_call: .
clone_size: .
j_call: TRBJ2-2
v_call: TRBV28
cdr3_nt: TGTGCCAGCAGTTTCTTCCGGGTTCTAGGGTCCGGGGAGCTGTTTTTT
cdr3_aa: CASSFFRVLGSGELFF

d_call: .
clone_size: .
j_call: TRBJ2-7
v_call: TRBV5-1
cdr3_nt: TGCGCCAGCAGCTTCTGGGACGGCTCCTACGAGCAGTACTTC
cdr3_aa: CASSFWDGSYEQYF

d_call: .
clone_size: .
j_call: TRBJ2-7
v_call: TRBV7-8
cdr3_nt: TGTGCCAGCAGCTTTGGGCGGGGCTACGAGCAGTACTTC
cdr3_aa: CASSFGRGYEQYF

d_call: .
clone_size: .
j_call: TRBJ2-7
v_call: TRBV5-1
cdr3_nt: TGCGCCAGCAGCAAGGGACAATCCTACGAGCAGTACTTC
cdr3_aa: CASSKGQSYEQYF

d_call: .
clone_size: .
j_call: TRBJ2-7
v_call: TRBV9
cdr3_nt: TGTGCCAGCAGCTCAGCCACGGGAAACTACGAGCAGTACTTC
cdr3_aa: CASSSATGNYEQYF

d_call: .
clone_size: .
j_call: TRBJ2-7
v_call: TRBV28
cdr3_nt: TGTGCCAGCAGTTTCGGACTTCTCAGGGGCTACGAGCAGTACTTC
cdr3_aa: CASSFGLLRGYEQYF

d_call: .
clone_size: .
j_call: TRBJ1-1
v_call: TRBV5-1
cdr3_nt: TGCGCCAGCAGCGTTACGGCTGGGAACACTGAAGCTTTCTTT
cdr3_aa: CASSVTAGNTEAFF

d_call: TRBD1
clone_size: .
j_call: TRBJ1-5
v_call: TRBV6-1
cdr3_nt: TGTGCCAGCAGTGAAGAGGCAGGGGGCTGGCAGCCCCAGCATTTT
cdr3_aa: CASSEEAGGWQPQHF

d_call: .
clone_size: .
j_call: TRBJ2-5
v_call: TRBV10-3
cdr3_nt: TGTGCCATCAGTGAGTGGGGAAGGCAAGAGACCCAGTACTTC
cdr3_aa: CAISEWGRQETQYF

d_call: .
clone_size: .
j_call: TRBJ1-2
v_call: TRBV18
cdr3_nt: TGTGCCGGCTCACTACAGGGAGCCTATGGCTACACCTTC
cdr3_aa: CAGSLQGAYGYTF

d_call: .
clone_size: .
j_call: TRBJ1-4
v_call: TRBV4-1
cdr3_nt: TGCGCCAGCAGCCAAGTCCACCCAACCGAAAAACTGTTTTTT
cdr3_aa: CASSQVHPTEKLFF

d_call: TRBD1
clone_size: .
j_call: TRBJ1-3
v_call: TRBV10-3
cdr3_nt: TGTGCCATCAGTGGACAGGGGAGCTCTGGAAACACCATATATTTT
cdr3_aa: CAISGQGSSGNTIYF

d_call: .
clone_size: .
j_call: TRBJ1-1
v_call: TRBV4-1
cdr3_nt: TGCGCCAGCAGCCAAGGGGACATGAACACTGAAGCTTTCTTT
cdr3_aa: CASSQGDMNTEAFF